This T cell receptor beta chain was captured in a study of blood T cell repertoires in COVID-19. Turning to the study itself: PBMCs, B-cell-depleted T cells, or T cells provided the cDNA or gDNA that made up the material.

This clone was seen just once. Sequenced by immunoSEQ multiplex PCR; TCRdb stores in-frame clones only, minus some. Of some 120,000 clones in the sample, around 80% were seen once. CDR3 size: 14 residues. The J segment lost 1 base and the V segment lost 4 bases, leaving 3 bases of the junction unmatched. The germline gives CDR1 SGHKS, CDR2 YYEKEE (reference sequence). Sequencing used peripheral blood. This TCR derives from an older woman with acute or convalescent COVID-19. This rearrangement joins TRBV5-5 to TRBJ2-3; 7 bases are a match to TRBD1. CDR3: CASSRQGGTDTQYF. CDR3 sequence (DNA): TGTGCCAGCAGCCGACAGGGAGGCACAGATACGCAGTATTTT.